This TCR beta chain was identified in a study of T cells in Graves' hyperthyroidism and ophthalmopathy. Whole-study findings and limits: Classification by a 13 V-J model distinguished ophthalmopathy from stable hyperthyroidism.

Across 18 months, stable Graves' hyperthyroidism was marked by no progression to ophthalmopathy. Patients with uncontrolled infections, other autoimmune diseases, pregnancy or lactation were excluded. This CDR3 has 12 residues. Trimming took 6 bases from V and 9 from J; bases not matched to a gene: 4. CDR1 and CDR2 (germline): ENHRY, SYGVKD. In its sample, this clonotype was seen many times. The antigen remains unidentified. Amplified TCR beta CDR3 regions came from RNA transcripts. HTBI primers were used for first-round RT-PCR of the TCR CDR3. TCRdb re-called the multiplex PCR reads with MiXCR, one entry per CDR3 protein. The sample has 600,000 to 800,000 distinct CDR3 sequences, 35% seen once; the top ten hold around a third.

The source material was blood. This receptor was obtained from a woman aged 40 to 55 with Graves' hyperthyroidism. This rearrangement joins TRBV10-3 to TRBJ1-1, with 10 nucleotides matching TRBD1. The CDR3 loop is CAIRRDRGQAFF. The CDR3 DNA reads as TGTGCCATCAGACGCGACAGGGGGCAAGCTTTCTTT.